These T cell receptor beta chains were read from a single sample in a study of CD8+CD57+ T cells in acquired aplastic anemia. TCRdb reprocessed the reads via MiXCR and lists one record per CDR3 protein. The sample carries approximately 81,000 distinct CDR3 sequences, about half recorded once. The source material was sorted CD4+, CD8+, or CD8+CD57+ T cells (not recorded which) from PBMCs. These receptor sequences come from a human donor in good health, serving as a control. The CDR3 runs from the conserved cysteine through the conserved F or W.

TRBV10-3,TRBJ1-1,CAISTRTGVVNTEAFF
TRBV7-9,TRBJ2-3,CASSPGTSGMDTQYF
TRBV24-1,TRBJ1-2,CATSDPGQGANYGYTF
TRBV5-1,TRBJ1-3,CASSLAGQAAGNTIYF
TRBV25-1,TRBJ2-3,CASSGTSGTPDTQYF
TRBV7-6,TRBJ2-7,CASSLEQGAYEQYF
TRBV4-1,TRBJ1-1,CASSQDWGTEAFF
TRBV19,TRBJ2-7,CASSRFGGYEQYF
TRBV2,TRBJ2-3,CASSAWGAKGYF
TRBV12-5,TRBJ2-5,CASGIAGIQTQYF
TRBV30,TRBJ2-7,CAWSGPSYEQYF
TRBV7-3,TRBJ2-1,CASSSSMGEQFF
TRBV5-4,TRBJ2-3,CASSFSPLTDTQYF
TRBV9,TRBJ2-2,CASSTPRHGTTNTGELFF
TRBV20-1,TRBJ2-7,CSAMPSGSYEQYF
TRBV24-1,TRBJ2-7,CATSDFGTSGIQPGQQYF
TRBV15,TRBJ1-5,CATSRESLGGQPQHF
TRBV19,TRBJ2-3,CASSIQGRADTQYF
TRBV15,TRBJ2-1,CATSIGGQGPDEQFF
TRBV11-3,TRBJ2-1,CASSPGQGLNEQFF
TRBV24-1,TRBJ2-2,CATSFRAGELFF
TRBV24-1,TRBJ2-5,CATSDFRDSQETQYF